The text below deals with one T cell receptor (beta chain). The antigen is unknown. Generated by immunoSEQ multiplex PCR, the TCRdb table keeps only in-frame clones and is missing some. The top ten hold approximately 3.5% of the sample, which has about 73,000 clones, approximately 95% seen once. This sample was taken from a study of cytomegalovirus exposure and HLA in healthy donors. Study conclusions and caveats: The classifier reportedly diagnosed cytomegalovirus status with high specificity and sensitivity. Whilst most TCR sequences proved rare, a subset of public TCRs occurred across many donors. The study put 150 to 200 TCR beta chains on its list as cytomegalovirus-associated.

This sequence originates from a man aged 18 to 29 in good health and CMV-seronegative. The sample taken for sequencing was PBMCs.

The CDR3 region is CASGGSSVNQPQHF. Written as DNA, the CDR3 is TGTGCCAGCGGGGGCTCATCGGTAAATCAGCCCCAGCATTTT. The rearrangement links TRBV2 to TRBJ1-5; TRBD1 is a possible D gene (6 bases). In germline, CDR1 is SNHLY, CDR2 FYNNEI. This CDR3 has 14 residues. Trimming cost V 8 bases and J 4 bases, with 15 bases left between them.